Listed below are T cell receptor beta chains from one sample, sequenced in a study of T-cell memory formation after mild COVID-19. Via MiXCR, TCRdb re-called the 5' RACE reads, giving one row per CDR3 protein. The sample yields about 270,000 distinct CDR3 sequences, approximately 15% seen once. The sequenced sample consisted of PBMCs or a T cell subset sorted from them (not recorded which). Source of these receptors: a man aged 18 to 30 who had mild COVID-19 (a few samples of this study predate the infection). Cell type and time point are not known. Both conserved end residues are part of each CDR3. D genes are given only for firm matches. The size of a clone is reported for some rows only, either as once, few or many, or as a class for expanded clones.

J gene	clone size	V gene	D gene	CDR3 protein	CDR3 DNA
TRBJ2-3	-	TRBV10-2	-	CASSSTGKSTDTQYF	TGCGCCAGCAGTTCTACAGGAAAAAGCACAGATACGCAGTATTTT
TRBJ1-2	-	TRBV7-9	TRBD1	CASSSAGTGNYGYTF	TGTGCCAGCAGCTCGGCCGGGACAGGGAACTATGGCTACACCTTC
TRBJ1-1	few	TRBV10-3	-	CAISESKGRGNTEAFF	TGTGCCATCAGTGAGTCGAAAGGGCGAGGGAACACTGAAGCTTTCTTT
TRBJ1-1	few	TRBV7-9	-	CASSILQGFNTEAFF	TGTGCCAGCAGCATCCTGCAGGGGTTCAACACTGAAGCTTTCTTT
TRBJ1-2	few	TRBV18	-	CASSSDQGMLHGYTF	TGTGCCAGCTCATCAGATCAGGGGATGCTACATGGCTACACCTTC
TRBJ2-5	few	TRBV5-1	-	CASSRQGNGLETQYF	TGCGCCAGCAGCCGGCAGGGGAATGGACTGGAGACCCAGTACTTC
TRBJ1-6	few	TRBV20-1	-	CSAQRSGRGNSPLHF	TGCAGTGCCCAAAGGAGCGGCCGGGGGAATTCACCCCTCCACTTT
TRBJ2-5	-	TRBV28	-	CASSPTIYQETQYF	TGTGCCAGCAGTCCGACTATATACCAAGAGACCCAGTACTTC
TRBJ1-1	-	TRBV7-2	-	CASSPVSGRDEAFF	TGTGCCAGCAGCCCAGTCTCCGGGCGGGATGAAGCTTTCTTT
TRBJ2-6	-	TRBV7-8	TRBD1	CASSFAEQGAIISGANVLTF	TGTGCCAGCAGCTTCGCAGAACAGGGGGCCATCATCTCTGGGGCCAACGTCCTGACTTTC
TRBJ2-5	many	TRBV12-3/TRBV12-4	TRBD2	CASSYTSGRSETQYF	TGTGCCAGCAGTTATACTAGCGGGAGGTCAGAGACCCAGTACTTC
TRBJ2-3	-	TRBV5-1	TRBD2	CASSLGIASGDTDTQYF	TGCGCCAGCAGCTTGGGTATCGCTAGCGGGGACACAGATACGCAGTATTTT
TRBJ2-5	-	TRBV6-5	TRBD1	CASRDTGAVQETQYF	TGTGCCAGCCGCGACACAGGGGCTGTCCAAGAGACCCAGTACTTC
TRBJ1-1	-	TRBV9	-	CASSPKVGAAFF	TGTGCCAGCAGCCCGAAGGTGGGGGCGGCTTTCTTT
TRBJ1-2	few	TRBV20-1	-	CSATTGTPRGDTF	TGCAGTGCTACGACCGGGACCCCCCGGGGTGACACCTTC
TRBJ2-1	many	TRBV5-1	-	CASSLDWAGLSYNEQFF	TGCGCCAGCAGCTTGGATTGGGCGGGGCTCTCCTACAATGAGCAGTTCTTC
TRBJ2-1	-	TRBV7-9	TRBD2	CASSHGLAGGRTYNEQFF	TGTGCCAGCAGCCATGGACTAGCGGGGGGCCGGACCTACAATGAGCAGTTCTTC
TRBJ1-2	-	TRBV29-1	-	CSVSRPNYGYTF	TGCAGCGTTTCCAGGCCTAACTATGGCTACACCTTC
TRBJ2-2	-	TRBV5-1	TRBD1	CASSPGQANTGELFF	TGCGCCAGCAGCCCGGGACAGGCGAACACCGGGGAGCTGTTTTTT
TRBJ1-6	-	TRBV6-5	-	CASRRGQFGTNSPLHF	TGTGCCAGCAGACGAGGACAGTTCGGCACTAATTCACCCCTCCACTTT
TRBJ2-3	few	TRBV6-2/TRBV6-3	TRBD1	CASSYMDRITDTQYF	TGTGCCAGCAGTTACATGGACAGGATAACGGATACGCAGTATTTT
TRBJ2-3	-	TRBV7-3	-	CASSASAGSGDTQYF	TGTGCCAGCAGCGCCTCAGCGGGTTCGGGAGATACGCAGTATTTT
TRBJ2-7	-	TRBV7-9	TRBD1	CASRLAGTASYEQYF	TGTGCCAGCAGACTCGCCGGGACAGCGAGCTACGAGCAGTACTTC
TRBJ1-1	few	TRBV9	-	CASSRDGAEAFF	TGTGCCAGCAGCCGGGACGGGGCCGAAGCTTTCTTT
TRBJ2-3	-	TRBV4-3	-	CASSQDISRGSSTDTQYF	TGCGCCAGCAGCCAAGATATATCCCGTGGCAGCTCAACAGATACGCAGTATTTT
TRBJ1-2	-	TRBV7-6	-	CASSLGAQHLLYGYTF	TGTGCCAGCAGCTTAGGAGCGCAGCACTTACTCTATGGCTACACCTTC
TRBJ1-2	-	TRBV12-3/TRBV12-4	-	CASRGGARGYTF	TGTGCCAGCAGGGGGGGGGCAAGGGGCTACACCTTC
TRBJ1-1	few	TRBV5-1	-	CASRNQGSSTEAFF	TGCGCCAGCAGGAATCAGGGTTCGAGCACTGAAGCTTTCTTT
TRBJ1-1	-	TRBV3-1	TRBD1	CASSPRDRGTEAFF	TGTGCCAGCAGCCCCCGGGACAGGGGTACTGAAGCTTTCTTT
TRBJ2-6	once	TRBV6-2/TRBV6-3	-	CASSYHNMPGANVLTF	TGTGCCAGCAGTTACCACAATATGCCTGGGGCCAACGTCCTGACTTTC
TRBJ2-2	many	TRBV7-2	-	CASSLARAGGELFF	TGTGCCAGCAGCTTAGCCAGGGCCGGCGGGGAGCTGTTTTTT
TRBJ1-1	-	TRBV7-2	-	CASSFRTASTEAFF	TGTGCCAGCAGCTTCAGGACAGCGAGTACTGAAGCTTTCTTT
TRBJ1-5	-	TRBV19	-	CATHKGNQPQHF	TGTGCCACCCACAAGGGCAATCAGCCCCAGCATTTT
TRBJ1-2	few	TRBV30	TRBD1	CAWSDRVDGYTF	TGTGCCTGGAGCGACAGGGTCGACGGCTACACCTTC
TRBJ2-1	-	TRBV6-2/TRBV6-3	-	CASSYPAANNEQFF	TGTGCCAGCAGTTACCCGGCGGCGAACAATGAGCAGTTCTTC
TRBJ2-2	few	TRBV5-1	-	CASSFQDTGELFF	TGCGCCAGCAGCTTCCAGGACACCGGGGAGCTGTTTTTT
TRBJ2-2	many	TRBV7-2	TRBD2	CASSFSGGAGTGELFF	TGTGCCAGCAGCTTTAGCGGGGGGGCCGGCACCGGGGAGCTGTTTTTT
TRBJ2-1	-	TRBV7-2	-	CASSLEQEGKKQFF	TGTGCCAGCAGCTTAGAGCAAGAAGGGAAGAAGCAGTTCTTC
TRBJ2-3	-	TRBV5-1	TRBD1	CASSLSRTGFTDTQYF	TGCGCCAGCAGCTTGTCCAGGACAGGGTTCACAGATACGCAGTATTTT
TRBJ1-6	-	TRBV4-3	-	CASSQLGGDSPLHF	TGCGCCAGCAGCCAACTTGGGGGAGATTCACCCCTCCACTTT
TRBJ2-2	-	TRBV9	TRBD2	CASSVGTNDGELFF	TGTGCCAGCAGCGTGGGGACTAACGACGGGGAGCTGTTTTTT
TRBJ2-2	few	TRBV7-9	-	CASRLPEDRTGELFF	TGTGCCAGCAGGCTTCCCGAGGACAGAACCGGGGAGCTGTTTTTT